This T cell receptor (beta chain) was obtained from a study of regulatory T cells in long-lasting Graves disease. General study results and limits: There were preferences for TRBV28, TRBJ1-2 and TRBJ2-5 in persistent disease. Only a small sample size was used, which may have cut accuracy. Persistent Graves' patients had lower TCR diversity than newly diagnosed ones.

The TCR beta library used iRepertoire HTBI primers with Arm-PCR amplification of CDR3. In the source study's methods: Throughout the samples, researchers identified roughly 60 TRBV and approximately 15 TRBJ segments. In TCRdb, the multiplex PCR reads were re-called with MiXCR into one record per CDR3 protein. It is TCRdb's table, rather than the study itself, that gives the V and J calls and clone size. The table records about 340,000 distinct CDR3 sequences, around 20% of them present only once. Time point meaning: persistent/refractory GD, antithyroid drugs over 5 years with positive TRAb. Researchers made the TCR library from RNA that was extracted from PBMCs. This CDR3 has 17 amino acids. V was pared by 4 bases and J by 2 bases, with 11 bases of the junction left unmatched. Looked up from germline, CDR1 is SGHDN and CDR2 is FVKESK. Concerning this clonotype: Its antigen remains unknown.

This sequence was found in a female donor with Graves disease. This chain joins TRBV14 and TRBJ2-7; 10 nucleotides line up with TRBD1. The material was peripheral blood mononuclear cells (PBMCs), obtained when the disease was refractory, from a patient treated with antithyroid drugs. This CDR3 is CASSLYHPGQGTYEQYF. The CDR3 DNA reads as TGTGCCAGCAGCCTCTACCACCCGGGACAGGGGACCTACGAGCAGTACTTC.